Sequencing of this T cell receptor (beta chain) was carried out in a study of T cell responses to AZD1222 COVID-19 vaccine. Study-level findings and limits: Researchers report vaccine-associated CD4 TCRs spanning spike, with dominance at 160-218 and 743-854. Baseline seropositives among AZD1222 recipients totaled only five to seven.

The CDR3 extends over 16 amino acids. Germline CDR1 and CDR2: KGHSH and LQKENI. The germline V and J ends were trimmed by 3 bases and 8 bases, with 17 bases remaining between them. On this clone: The antigen remains undetermined.

Using immunoSEQ multiplex PCR, the repertoire was profiled, and TCRdb retains in-frame clones only, with some absent. The table has over 140,000 clones, 90% to 95% seen once. Samples with a second dose at about 4 or about 12 weeks were pooled together. The starting material was peripheral blood, obtained 28 days after the second AZD1222 dose. The receptor's source is an adult who received the AZD1222 COVID-19 vaccine. This chain joins TRBV18 and TRBJ1-6; D might be TRBD1 (6 bases). The CDR3 sequence: CASSPTGNPLDSPLHF. The DNA of the CDR3 is TGTGCCAGCTCACCCACAGGGAACCCCCTTGATTCACCCCTCCACTTT.